This T cell receptor beta chain came from a study of human T cells and chemical hapten exposure. About the study: Weekly administration of diphenylcyclopropenone to the scalp of patients continued throughout the approximately 26-week study. General study results and limits: The number of TCRs over 1 in 1000 frequency stayed unchanged after DPC.

From germline, CDR1 is SGHNT and CDR2 YENEEA. The length of the CDR3 is 15 residues. V was clipped by 0 bases and J by 8 bases; unmatched bases: 4. The time point was: pre-sensitization, week 0. Treatment: therapeutic diphenylcyclopropenone sensitization with weekly scalp DPC. There are many counts of this clonotype. Its antigen is undetermined. In TCRdb, the RACE reads were re-called with MiXCR into one record per CDR3 protein. The sample records tens of thousands of distinct CDR3 sequences, nearly 10% being singletons. The chain combines TRBV11-3 with TRBJ2-1, with TRBD2 matching 10 bases. The clonotype originates from a woman in her thirties or forties with alopecia areata. Some clones in this sample may be carry-over from other donors' samples. The specimen was whole blood, collected in connection with sensitization to the hapten diphenylcyclopropenone (DPC). CDR3 sequence reads: CASSLDGLAVDEQFF. The CDR3, as DNA: TGTGCCAGCAGCTTAGACGGACTAGCGGTCGATGAGCAGTTCTTC.